The following is a T cell receptor beta chain sequence with its context. Its antigen is currently unknown. CDR1 DFQATT and CDR2 SNEGSKA come from the germline V gene (reference sequence). Between the trimmed V and J ends, which lost 5 bases and 1 base, there was a span of 9 bases. This CDR3 contains 13 residues. Template switching added a universal primer site, and cDNA bore unique molecular identifiers. TCRdb itself ran the 5' RACE reads through MiXCR, one entry per CDR3 protein. The sample includes 1.5 million or so distinct CDR3 sequences, around a third of them seen just once. This sample is drawn from a study of identical twins. Study-wide findings and caveats: Out-of-frame alpha sequences shared between twins exhibited an excess of low generation probability. Out-of-frame beta chain sequences displayed weaker excess sharing between twins. Part of the zero-insertion signal could reflect confounding by invariant MAIT and iNKT cells.

The gene calls are TRBV20-1 and TRBJ2-1, with a possible D match to TRBD2 (5 bases). The TCR sequence derives from a newborn girl in good health. The sample taken for sequencing was cord blood. This chain's CDR3 is CSAGERSYNEQFF. The CDR3 DNA reads as TGCAGTGCTGGGGAGCGGTCCTACAATGAGCAGTTCTTC.